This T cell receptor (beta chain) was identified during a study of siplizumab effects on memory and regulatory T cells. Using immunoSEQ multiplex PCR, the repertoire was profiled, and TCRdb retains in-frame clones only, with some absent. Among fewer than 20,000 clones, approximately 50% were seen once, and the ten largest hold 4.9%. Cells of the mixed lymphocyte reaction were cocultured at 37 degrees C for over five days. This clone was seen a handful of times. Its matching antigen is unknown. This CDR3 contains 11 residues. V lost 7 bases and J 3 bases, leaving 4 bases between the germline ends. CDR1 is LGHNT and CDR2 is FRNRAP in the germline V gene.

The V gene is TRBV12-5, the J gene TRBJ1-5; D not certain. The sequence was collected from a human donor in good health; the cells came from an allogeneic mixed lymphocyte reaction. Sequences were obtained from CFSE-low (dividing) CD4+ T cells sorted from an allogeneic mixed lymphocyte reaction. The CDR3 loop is CASAINQPQHF. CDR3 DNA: TGTGCTAGTGCCATCAATCAGCCCCAGCATTTT.